The text below deals with one TCR beta chain. Its antigen target is currently unknown. No qualities accompany the bases; no much larger clone lies one base away. The cysteine opens and the phenylalanine closes a CDR3 of 17 amino acids. Here the CDR3 DNA is all that survives: 51 bases in frame from base 1. The data belong to a study of beta chain features in type 1 diabetes (dated by TCRdb to 2017 to 2018). With respect to the entire study: Mean age, gender distribution, total cell number and subset yield did not differ between patients and healthy donors. A total of 107,917,701 sorted cells were examined across all samples, and a strong correlation was observed between cell number per subset and RNA yield. In the study, TCRB repertoires of sorted circulating CD4+ T cell subsets from recently diagnosed type 1 diabetes patients were compared with those of matched healthy donors. Regulatory and stem cell-like memory subsets were obtained from only 8 patients and about eight healthy donors, while naive and central memory subsets were obtained from all 30 or so donors. Overall results and qualifications from the work: Naive, central memory and regulatory TCRB repertoires appeared to be more alike among patients than among healthy donors. At VDJ recombination sites, type 1 diabetes patients had fewer insertions and more deleted nucleotides, which implies abnormalities in thymic rearrangement. In all four CD4+ subsets, TCRB CDR3 length was moderately but significantly shorter in type 1 diabetes patients. Because the HLA sub-analyses included only small numbers of individuals, any influence of HLA type on TCRB rearrangement was left unresolved. Because cDNA was sequenced instead of genomic DNA, highly expressing activated cells could be over-represented, though the groups showed no difference in activation or CD3 levels. Shorter templates might have been favored by PCR, but patient and control samples were amplified and corrected together, so both groups would have been affected equally by any skew.

Each donor gave one peripheral blood draw, averaging about 100 mL, which was collected into heparinised tubes. Naive, central memory, regulatory and stem cell-like memory CD4+ T cells were sorted on a BD FACSAria II using a panel including CD45RO, CCR7, CD25, CD127, CD95 and CD27. Purity was above 95% for every sorted population. PBMCs were isolated right away by Lymphoprep density gradient centrifugation and were stained directly, without culture. Samples were stained and sorted in pairs, with one healthy donor and one patient per experiment, so that batch effects were minimized. The entire amount of isolated RNA was reverse transcribed using the High Capacity cDNA Reverse Transcription Kit, so the sequenced TCRB transcripts were expressed ones. Naive, central memory and regulatory T cell samples underwent deep immunoSEQ sequencing, averaging around 3.9 million total reads per sample. After sorted cells were lysed in RLT buffer, RNA was extracted with DNase-treated RNeasy Micro or Mini kits, with the choice depending on cell number. Each cell subset was processed on its own to prevent cross-contamination, while patient and healthy donor samples were processed together. Using the immunoSEQ multiplex PCR, TCRB sequences were amplified from cDNA into 87-bp fragments spanning the CDR3 region. Sequencing of the amplicons was done on the Illumina HiSeq platform. Processing in the source paper ran as follows. PCR bias was corrected computationally using synthetic template baselines, and reads within Hamming distance 2 were collapsed, with unmergeable singletons discarded. Reads were aligned against IMGT to assign V, D and J genes, CDR3 length and insertions or deletions at six rearrangement sites. Clonotype counts were normalized to sorted cell number within each subset before computing true diversity and Gini coefficients with the tcR R package. The overlap coefficient, calculated on TCRB nucleotide sequences, was used to measure repertoire sharing. TCRdb took this table from immuneACCESS and kept in-frame rearrangements with V and J called. Such tables lack part of the clones; where checked against another copy, unresolved V genes explain under half of the gap, and the rest is unexplained. The V and J calls and the clone size are those of that table, but D and trimming were determined from the DNA. The sample table records approximately 140,000 clones; 9% to 10% of these occur just once. Of the sample, nearly 0.65% is held by the ten largest clones.

This clonotype originated in a middle-aged woman in good health. The sequence links TRBV21-1 to TRBJ2-7; the D call of TRBD2 is as the table states it, not checked on the DNA. TRBV21-1 is a listed pseudogene. The sequenced sample was central memory CD4+ T cells from blood. The CDR3 corresponds to CASTVRSEPAVPIERYF. At the DNA level, the sequence is TGTGCCAGCACCGTCCGTAGCGAGCCGGCGGTACCCATTGAACGGTACTTC.